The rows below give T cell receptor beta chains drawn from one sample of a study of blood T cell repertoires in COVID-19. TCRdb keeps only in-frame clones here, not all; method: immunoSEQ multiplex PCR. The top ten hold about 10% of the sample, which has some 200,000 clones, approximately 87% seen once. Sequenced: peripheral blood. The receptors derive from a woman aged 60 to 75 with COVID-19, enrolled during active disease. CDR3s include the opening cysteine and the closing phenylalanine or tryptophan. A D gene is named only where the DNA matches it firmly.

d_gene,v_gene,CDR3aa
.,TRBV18,CASLPSISEGQPQHF
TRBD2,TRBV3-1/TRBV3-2,CASSPSASGSWLNEQFF
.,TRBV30,CAWSPGIYYGYTF
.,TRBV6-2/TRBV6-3,CASSYSRGANVLTF
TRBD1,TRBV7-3,CASSLGTGSNYGYTF
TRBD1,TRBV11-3,CASQQGSHEQYF
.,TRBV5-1,CASSLAGVGEKLFF
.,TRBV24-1,CATSDLYDEQYF
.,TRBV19,CASSRRGGNTEAFF
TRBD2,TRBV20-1,CSWLAGGEQYF
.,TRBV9,CASRQGNSPLHF
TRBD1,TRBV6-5,CASSYSGQSGYEQYF
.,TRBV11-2,CASSLNWGGETQYF
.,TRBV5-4,CASSLRRPSYNEQFF
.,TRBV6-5,CASSRTVISGNTIYF
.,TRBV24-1,CATSDPRRGDNSPLHF
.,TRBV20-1,CSAGQYEQYF
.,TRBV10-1,CASSESLQPQHF
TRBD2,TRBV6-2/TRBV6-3,CASSQLAEDYNEQFF
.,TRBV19,CASSTYRVDQPQHF
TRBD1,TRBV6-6,CASSRSTGGGRNQPQHF
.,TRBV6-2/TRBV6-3,CASSLGTAGNTGELFF
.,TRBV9,CASSVEGRAPYEKLFF
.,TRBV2,CASSPGSYEQYF
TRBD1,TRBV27,CASSQWDRSGKQYF
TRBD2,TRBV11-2,CASSFGGRSSEQYF
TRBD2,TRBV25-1,CASSGLAGNAETQYF
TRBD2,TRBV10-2,CASSWTRPAETQYF
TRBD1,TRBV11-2,CASSLATGGRYNEQFF
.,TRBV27,CASSLEARLNGYTF
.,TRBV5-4,CASSQQGSGELFF
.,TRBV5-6,CASSFSRRAAEAFF
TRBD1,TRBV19,CASSPGTGESGANVLTF